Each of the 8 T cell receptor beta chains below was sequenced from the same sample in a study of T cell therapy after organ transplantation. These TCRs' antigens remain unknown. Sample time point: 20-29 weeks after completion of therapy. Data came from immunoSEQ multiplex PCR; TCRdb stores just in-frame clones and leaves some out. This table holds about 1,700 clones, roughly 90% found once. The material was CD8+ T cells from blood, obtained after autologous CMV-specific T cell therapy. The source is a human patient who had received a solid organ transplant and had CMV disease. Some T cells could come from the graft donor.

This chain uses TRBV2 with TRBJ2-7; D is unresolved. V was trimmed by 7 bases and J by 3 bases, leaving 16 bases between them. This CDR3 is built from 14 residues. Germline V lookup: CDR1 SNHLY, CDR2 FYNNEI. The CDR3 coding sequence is TGTGCCAGCAACGAACCCCCCGCCCTCTACGAGCAGTACTTC. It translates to CASNEPPALYEQYF. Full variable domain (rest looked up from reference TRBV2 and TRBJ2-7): EPEVTQTPSHQVTQMGQEVILRCVPISNHLYFYWYRQILGQKVEFLVSFYNNEISEKSEIFDDQFSVERPDGSNFTLKIRSTKLEDSAMYFCASNEPPALYEQYFGPGTRLTVT.

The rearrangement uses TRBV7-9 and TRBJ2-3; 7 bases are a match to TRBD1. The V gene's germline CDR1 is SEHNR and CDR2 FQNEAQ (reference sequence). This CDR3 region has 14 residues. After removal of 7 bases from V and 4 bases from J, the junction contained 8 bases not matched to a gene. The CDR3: CASTPTGEADTQYF. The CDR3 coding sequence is TGTGCCAGCACCCCCACAGGGGAAGCAGATACGCAGTATTTT.

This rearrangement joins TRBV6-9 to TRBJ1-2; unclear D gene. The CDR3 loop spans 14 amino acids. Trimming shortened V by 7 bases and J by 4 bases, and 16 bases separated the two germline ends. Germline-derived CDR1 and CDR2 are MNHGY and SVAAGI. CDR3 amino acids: CASINKYLRYGYTF. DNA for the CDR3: TGTGCCAGCATTAATAAATATCTACGCTATGGCTACACCTTC.

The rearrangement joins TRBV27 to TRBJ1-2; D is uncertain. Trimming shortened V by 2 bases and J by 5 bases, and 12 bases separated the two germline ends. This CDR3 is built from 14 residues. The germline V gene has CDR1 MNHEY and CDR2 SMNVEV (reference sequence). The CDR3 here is CASSLNGLAYGYTF. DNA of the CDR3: TGTGCCAGCAGTTTAAATGGGTTGGCTTATGGCTACACCTTC.

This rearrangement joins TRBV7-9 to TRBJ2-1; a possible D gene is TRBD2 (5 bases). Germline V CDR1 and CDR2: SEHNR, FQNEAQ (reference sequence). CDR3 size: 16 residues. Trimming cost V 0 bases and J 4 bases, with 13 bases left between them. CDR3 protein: CASSLASGGIYNEQFF. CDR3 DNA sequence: TGTGCCAGCAGCTTAGCCAGCGGAGGCATATACAATGAGCAGTTCTTC.

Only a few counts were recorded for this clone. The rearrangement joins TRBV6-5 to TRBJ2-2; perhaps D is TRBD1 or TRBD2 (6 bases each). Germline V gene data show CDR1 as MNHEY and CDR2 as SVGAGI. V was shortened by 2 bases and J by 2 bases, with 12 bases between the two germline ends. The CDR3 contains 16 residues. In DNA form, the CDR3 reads TGTGCCAGCAGTTACAAGGAGGGGGTAAACACCGGGGAGCTGTTTTTT. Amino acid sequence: CASSYKEGVNTGELFF.

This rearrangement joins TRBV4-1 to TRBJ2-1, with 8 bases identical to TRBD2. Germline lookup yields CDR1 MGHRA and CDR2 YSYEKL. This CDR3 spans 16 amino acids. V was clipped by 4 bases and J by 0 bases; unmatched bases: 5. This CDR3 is CASSPGGADSYNEQFF. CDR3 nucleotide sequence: TGCGCCAGCAGCCCGGGGGGGGCCGACTCCTACAATGAGCAGTTCTTC.

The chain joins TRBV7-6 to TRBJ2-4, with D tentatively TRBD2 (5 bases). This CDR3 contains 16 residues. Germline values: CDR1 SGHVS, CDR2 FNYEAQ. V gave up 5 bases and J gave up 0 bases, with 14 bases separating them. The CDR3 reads CASSPGLILAKNIQYF. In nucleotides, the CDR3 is TGTGCCAGCAGCCCTGGACTGATCCTAGCCAAAAACATTCAGTACTTC.